This T cell receptor (beta chain) was recorded in a study of cytomegalovirus exposure and HLA in healthy donors. About the research overall: Clustering assigned about 80% of the approximately 390 genotyped donors to the Caucasian-associated ancestry cluster. Notes on the study in general: Overall, around 160 TCR beta chains were annotated as cytomegalovirus-associated. Donor immune exposure was known only as CMV serostatus. Later analysis identified about 15,000 TCR beta sequences associated with HLA alleles, using a false discovery rate threshold of 0.05.

Comment on this clone: Antigen: not known.

The CDR3 is made up of 14 amino acids. Trimming removed 4 bases from V and 9 bases from J; junction bases left unmatched: 6. Germline V gene sequence: CDR1 MNHEY, CDR2 SVGAGI. PCR employed 60 Vbeta and 13 Jbeta primers. Here immunoSEQ multiplex PCR was the method, and the copy in TCRdb shows in-frame clones only, minus some. The repertoire has a few hundred thousand clones, around 80% of them found once; the top ten carry 2.9%. The sample comprised PBMCs. The sequence was collected from a man aged 30 to 39 in good health and CMV-seronegative. J is TRBJ2-1 and V is TRBV6-5; 10 bases match TRBD1. The CDR3 DNA reads as TGTGCCAGCAGTTTCCGGGACAGGGGTTCTGAGCAGTTCTTC. It codes for CASSFRDRGSEQFF.